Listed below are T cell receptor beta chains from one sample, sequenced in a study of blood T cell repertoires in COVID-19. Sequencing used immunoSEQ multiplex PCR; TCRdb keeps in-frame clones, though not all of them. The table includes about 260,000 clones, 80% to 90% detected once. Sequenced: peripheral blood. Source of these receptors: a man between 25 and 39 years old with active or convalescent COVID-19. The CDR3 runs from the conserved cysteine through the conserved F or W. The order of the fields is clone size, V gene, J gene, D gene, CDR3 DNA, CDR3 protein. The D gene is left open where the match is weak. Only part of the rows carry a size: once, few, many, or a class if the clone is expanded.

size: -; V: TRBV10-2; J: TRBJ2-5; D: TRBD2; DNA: TGCGCCAGCGGAGAGCGGGGGGGTGCGCAGACCCAGTACTTC; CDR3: CASGERGGAQTQYF
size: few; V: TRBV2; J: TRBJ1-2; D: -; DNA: TGTGCCAGCAGTGAGGGGACAAACTATGGCTACACCTTC; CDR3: CASSEGTNYGYTF
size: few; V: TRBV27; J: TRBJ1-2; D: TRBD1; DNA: TGTGCCAGCAGTTCCCTTTACCGGGACAGAGAATATGGCTACACCTTC; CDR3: CASSSLYRDREYGYTF
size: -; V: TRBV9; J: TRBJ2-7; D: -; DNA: TGTGCCAGCAGCGTAGCTACGGGGGTGAGCGAGCAGTACTTC; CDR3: CASSVATGVSEQYF
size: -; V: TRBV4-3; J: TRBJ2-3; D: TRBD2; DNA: TGCGCCAGCAGCCAAAGCGCGGGGGGCACAGATACGCAGTATTTT; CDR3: CASSQSAGGTDTQYF
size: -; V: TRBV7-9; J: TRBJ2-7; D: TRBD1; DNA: TGTGCCAGCAGCTACGGGGACAGGGGGAATTACGAGCAGTACTTC; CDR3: CASSYGDRGNYEQYF
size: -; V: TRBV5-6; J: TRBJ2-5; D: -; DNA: TGTGCCAGCAGCTTGGTAGCGACCGAAGAGACCCAGTACTTC; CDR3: CASSLVATEETQYF
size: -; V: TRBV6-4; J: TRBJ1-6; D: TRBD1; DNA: TGTGCCAGCAGGACAGGGGAACCTAATTCACCCCTCCACTTT; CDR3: CASRTGEPNSPLHF
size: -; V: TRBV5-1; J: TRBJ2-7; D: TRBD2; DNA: TGCGCCAGCAGCACGACTAGCGGGGCTCACGAGCAGTACTTC; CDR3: CASSTTSGAHEQYF
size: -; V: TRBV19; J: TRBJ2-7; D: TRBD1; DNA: TGTGCCAGTGCCTCTGGTGGGACAGGGGTTTCCTACGAGCAGTACTTC; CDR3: CASASGGTGVSYEQYF
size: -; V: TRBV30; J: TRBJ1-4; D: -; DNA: TGTGCCTGGAGTGGTGGGGCACCTAATGAAAAACTGTTTTTT; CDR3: CAWSGGAPNEKLFF
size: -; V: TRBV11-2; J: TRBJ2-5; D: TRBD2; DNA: TGTGCCAGCAGCCCGTACCTAGCGGTCCAAGAGACCCAGTACTTC; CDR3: CASSPYLAVQETQYF
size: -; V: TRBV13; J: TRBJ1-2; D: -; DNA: TGTGCCAGCAGCTTAGTCCAGTTCTATGGCTACACCTTC; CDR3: CASSLVQFYGYTF
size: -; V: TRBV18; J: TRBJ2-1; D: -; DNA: TGTGCCAGCTCACCCAGCGCGGGGTACCCATACAATGAGCAGTTCTTC; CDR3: CASSPSAGYPYNEQFF
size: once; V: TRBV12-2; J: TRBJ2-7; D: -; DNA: TGTGCAAGTCGCTTAGGTTTCGGTCCCTACGAGCAGTACTTC; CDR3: CASRLGFGPYEQYF
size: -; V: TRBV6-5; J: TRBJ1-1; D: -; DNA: TGTGCCAGCAGTTTTGGAGGGAACACTGAAGCTTTCTTT; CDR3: CASSFGGNTEAFF
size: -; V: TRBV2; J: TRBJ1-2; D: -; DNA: TGTGCCAGCAGTGACAGGGGAGTTGACTATGGCTACACCTTC; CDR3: CASSDRGVDYGYTF
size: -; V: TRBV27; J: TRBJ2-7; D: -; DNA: TGTGCCAGCAGTTACAAGCGGAGTTCCTACGAGCAGTACTTC; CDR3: CASSYKRSSYEQYF
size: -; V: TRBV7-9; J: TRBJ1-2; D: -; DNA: TGTGCCAGCAGCTTAGGGCGGGGCGGTGGCTACACCTTC; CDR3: CASSLGRGGGYTF
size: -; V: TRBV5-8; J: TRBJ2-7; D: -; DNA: TGTGCCAGCAGATTGAGGGCGGGGGCTCCCTACGAGCAGTACTTC; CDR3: CASRLRAGAPYEQYF
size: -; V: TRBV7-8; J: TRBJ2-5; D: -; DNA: TGTGCCAGCAGCTTATCTCGGGTCGGGGAGACCCAGTACTTC; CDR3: CASSLSRVGETQYF
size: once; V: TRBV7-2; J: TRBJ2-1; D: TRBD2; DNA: TGTGCCAGCAGCTTAGTGCTAGCGGGGGGACAGAATGAGCAGTTCTTC; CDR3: CASSLVLAGGQNEQFF
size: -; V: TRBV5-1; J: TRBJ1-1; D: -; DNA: TGCGCCAGCAGCCTCGGTTCTAGTATCCGAAACACTGAAGCTTTCTTT; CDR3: CASSLGSSIRNTEAFF
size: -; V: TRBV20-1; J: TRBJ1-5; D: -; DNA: TGCAGTGCTAGTTGGAGATATAGCAATCAGCCCCAGCATTTT; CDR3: CSASWRYSNQPQHF
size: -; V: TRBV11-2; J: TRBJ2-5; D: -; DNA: TGTGCCAGCAGCTTTGTGGCAGGGGAGGGTAGGACCCAGTACTTC; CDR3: CASSFVAGEGRTQYF
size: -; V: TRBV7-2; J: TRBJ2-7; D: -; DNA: TGTGCCAGCAGCTTTCTAGAGGACGAGCAGTACTTC; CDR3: CASSFLEDEQYF
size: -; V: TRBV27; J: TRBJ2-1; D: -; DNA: TGTGCCAGCAGTTCTTTAGCGAAACCCTACAATGAGCAGTTCTTC; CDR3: CASSSLAKPYNEQFF
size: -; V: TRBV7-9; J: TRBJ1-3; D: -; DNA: TGTGCCAGCAGCTTACCTATGGAGAGCCGACCTGGAAACACCATATATTTT; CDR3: CASSLPMESRPGNTIYF
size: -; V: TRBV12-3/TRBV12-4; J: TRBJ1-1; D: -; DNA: TGTGCCAGCAGGTTACAGATGAACACTGAAGCTTTCTTT; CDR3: CASRLQMNTEAFF
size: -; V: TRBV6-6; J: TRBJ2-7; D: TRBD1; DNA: TGTGCCAGCAGTTACTCAGACAGGGGGCACGAGCAGTACTTC; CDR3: CASSYSDRGHEQYF
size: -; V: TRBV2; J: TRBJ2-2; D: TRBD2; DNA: TGTGCCAGCAGTGAAGTGGTAGCGGGGGGCCCAACCGGGGAGCTGTTTTTT; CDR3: CASSEVVAGGPTGELFF
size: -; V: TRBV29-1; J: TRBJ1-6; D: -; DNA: TGCAGCGTCCGACTGGACGGGAATAATTCACCCCTCCACTTT; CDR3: CSVRLDGNNSPLHF
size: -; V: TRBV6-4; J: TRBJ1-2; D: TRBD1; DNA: TGTGCCCACGGGGACAGATATGGCTACACCTTC; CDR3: CAHGDRYGYTF
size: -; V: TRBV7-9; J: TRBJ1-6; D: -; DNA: TGTGCCAGCAGCTTAGCGAATGGGGCCTTCCACTTT; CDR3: CASSLANGAFHF
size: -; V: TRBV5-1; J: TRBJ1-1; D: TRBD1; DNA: TGCGCCAGCAGCTGGACAGGGATTGGTGAAGCTTTCTTT; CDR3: CASSWTGIGEAFF
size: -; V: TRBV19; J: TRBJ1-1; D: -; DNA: TGTGCCAGTACCCAAAACGGAGGGAACACTGAAGCTTTCTTT; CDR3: CASTQNGGNTEAFF
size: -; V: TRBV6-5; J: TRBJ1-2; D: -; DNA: TGTGCCAGCAGAAGACAGCAGTCTAACTATGGCTACACCTTC; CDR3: CASRRQQSNYGYTF
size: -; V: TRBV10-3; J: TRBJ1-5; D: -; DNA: TGTGCCATCAGTGCGGGAGGGCTATATAGCAATCAGCCCCAGCATTTT; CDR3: CAISAGGLYSNQPQHF
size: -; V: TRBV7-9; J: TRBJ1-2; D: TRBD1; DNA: TGTGCCAGCAGTGTAGGGGACAGGGGGATCGGTGGCTACACCTTC; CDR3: CASSVGDRGIGGYTF
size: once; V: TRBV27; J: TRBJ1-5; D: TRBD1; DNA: TGTGCCAGCAGTTGGACAGGGGGCAATCAGCCCCAGCATTTT; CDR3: CASSWTGGNQPQHF
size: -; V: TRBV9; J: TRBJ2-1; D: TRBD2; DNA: TGTGCCAGCAGATCGAGCGGGGGGGAATACAATGAGCAGTTCTTC; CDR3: CASRSSGGEYNEQFF
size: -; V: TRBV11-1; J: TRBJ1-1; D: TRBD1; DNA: TGTGCCAGCAGCCACCACGGACAGGGCTCGAACACTGAAGCTTTCTTT; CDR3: CASSHHGQGSNTEAFF
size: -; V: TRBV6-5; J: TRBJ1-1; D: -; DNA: TGTGCCAGCAGAAAACAGGGGAACACTGAAGCTTTCTTT; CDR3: CASRKQGNTEAFF
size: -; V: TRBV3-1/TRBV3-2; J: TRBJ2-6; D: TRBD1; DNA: TGTGCCAGCAGCCAAGGCGCGACAGGGGGCGCCGCTGGGGCCAACGTCCTGACTTTC; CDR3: CASSQGATGGAAGANVLTF
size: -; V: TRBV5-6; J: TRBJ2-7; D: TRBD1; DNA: TGTGCCAGCAGCTTGGATGACAGGGGCACTTACGAGCAGTACTTC; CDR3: CASSLDDRGTYEQYF
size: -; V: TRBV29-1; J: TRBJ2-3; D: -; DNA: TGCAGCGTTGACCTCCTGGCAGGCACAGATACGCAGTATTTT; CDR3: CSVDLLAGTDTQYF
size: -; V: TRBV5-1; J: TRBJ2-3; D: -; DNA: TGCGCCACCTCACCCGCGGCTAGCAGCACAGATACGCAGTATTTT; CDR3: CATSPAASSTDTQYF
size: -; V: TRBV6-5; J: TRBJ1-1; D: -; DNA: TGTGCCAGTTCGACAGGGAACACTGAAGCTTTCTTT; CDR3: CASSTGNTEAFF
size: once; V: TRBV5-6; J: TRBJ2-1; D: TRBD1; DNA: TGTGCCAGCAGCTCAGGGACAGGCTCCTACAATGAGCAGTTCTTC; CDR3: CASSSGTGSYNEQFF